One sample yielded the 5 T cell receptor beta chains listed below, sequenced in a study of tissue T cells after allogeneic stem cell transplantation. Here immunoSEQ multiplex PCR was the method, and the copy in TCRdb shows in-frame clones only, minus some. This table holds about 9,500 clones, 40% to 55% found once. Described time point: mouse harvest day 7 after allogeneic transplant. The graft held 10^6 splenic CD5+ T cells and 10^7 T-cell-depleted bone marrow cells. The sample taken for sequencing was gut tissue. These receptors were taken from a female BALB/c mouse given C57BL/6 T cells with graft-versus-host disease after an allogeneic hematopoietic cell transplant.

Details on this clone: Genes and germline come from the mouse. The sequence runs out 1 residue before the end of the CDR3; the remainder is reconstructed from the germline J gene. In the same sample, other DNA sequences code for this CDR3. This chain connects TRBV26 to TRBJ2-4, with no clear D. Germline V gene sequence: CDR1 KGHPV, CDR2 FQNQEV (reference sequence). This CDR3 is built from 13 residues. The V gene lost 3 bases and the J gene lost 1 base, with 5 bases spanning the gap. CDR3 sequence reads: CASSLQGQNTLYF. Incomplete CDR3 DNA: TGTGCCAGCAGTCTCCAGGGTCAAAACACCTTGTAC.

A remark on this clone: Genes and germline come from the mouse. The sequenced fragment ends 1 residue before the CDR3 boundary, so the rest is inferred from the germline J gene. The chain has TRBV12-2 and TRBJ2-3; 10 bases agree with TRBD1. The V gene's germline CDR1 is SGHLS and CDR2 HYDKME. The CDR3 sequence is 15 residues long. The trim removed 0 bases at V and 3 bases at J, leaving 2 bases unmatched. The sequenced part of the CDR3 DNA is TGTGCCAGCTCTCTCGAGGGACAGGGGGCAGAAACGCTGTAT. The encoded protein is CASSLEGQGAETLY. The whole CDR3 sequence is CASSLEGQGAETLYF.

This clone was seen more than once but under ten times. Genes and germline are mouse. The DNA ends 1 residue before the CDR3 does, and the rest of the CDR3 is filled in from the germline J gene. This chain links TRBV26 with TRBJ2-7; tentatively, D is TRBD1 or TRBD2 (5 bases each). Trimming removed 6 bases at V and 2 bases at J, with 8 bases between. This CDR3 is 12 amino acids long. Germline assignment: CDR1 KGHPV and CDR2 FQNQEV (reference sequence). The CDR3 loop reads CASRGTAYEQYF. The part of the CDR3 DNA that was read is TGTGCCAGCAGGGGGACCGCCTATGAACAGTAC. The whole variable domain, remainder taken from reference TRBV26 and TRBJ2-7, is NSKVIQTPRYLVKGQGQKAKMRCIPEKGHPVVFWYQQNKNNEFKFLINFQNQEVLQQIDMTEKRFSAECPSNSPCSLEIQSSEAGDSALYLCASRGTAYEQYFGPGTRLTVL.

Comment on this clone: Each gene name is a mouse one. The missing CDR3 end, 1 residue past where the read stops, is filled in from the germline J gene. The chain carries TRBV16 and TRBJ2-4; D gene ambiguous. Germline V CDR1 and CDR2: SGHSA, FRNQAP. Trimming stripped 0 bases from V and 5 bases from J, with 0 bases between. This CDR3 has 11 residues. The part of the CDR3 DNA that was read is TGTGCAAGCAGCTTAGAAAACACCTTGTAC. Protein sequence: CASSLENTLY. The entire CDR3 reads CASSLENTLYF.

A few counts support this clone. Genes and germline are mouse. The read gets to within 1 residue of the CDR3 end, and the germline J gene fills in the rest. The chain employs TRBV23 and TRBJ2-5; the D call in the table, TRBD1, was not verified against the DNA. The germline CDR1 and CDR2 sequences are KGHTA and FQNQQP. The CDR3 has 14 residues. The CDR3 DNA, read in part, is TGCTCCAGCAGTCCCCGGGACAGGGGAGACACCCAGTAC. It specifies CSSSPRDRGDTQY. The CDR3, in full, reads CSSSPRDRGDTQYF.